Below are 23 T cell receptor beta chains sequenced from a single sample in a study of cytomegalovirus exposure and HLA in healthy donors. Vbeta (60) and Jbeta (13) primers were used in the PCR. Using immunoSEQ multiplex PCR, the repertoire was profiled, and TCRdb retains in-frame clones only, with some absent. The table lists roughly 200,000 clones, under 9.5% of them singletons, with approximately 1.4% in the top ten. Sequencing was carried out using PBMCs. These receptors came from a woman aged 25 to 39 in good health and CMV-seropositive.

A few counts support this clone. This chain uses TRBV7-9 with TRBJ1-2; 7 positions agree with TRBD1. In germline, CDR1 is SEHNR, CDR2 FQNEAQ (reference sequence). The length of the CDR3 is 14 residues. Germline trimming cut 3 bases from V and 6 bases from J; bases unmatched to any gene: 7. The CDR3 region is CASSFLDREDGYTF. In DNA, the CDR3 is TGTGCCAGCAGCTTCCTCGACAGGGAAGATGGCTACACCTTC.

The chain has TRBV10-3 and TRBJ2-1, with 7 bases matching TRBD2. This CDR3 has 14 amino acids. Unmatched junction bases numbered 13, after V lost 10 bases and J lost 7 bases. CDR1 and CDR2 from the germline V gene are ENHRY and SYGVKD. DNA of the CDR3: TGTGCCACCGCCGGGACTATGGAGGAGAATGAGCAGTTCTTC. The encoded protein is CATAGTMEENEQFF.

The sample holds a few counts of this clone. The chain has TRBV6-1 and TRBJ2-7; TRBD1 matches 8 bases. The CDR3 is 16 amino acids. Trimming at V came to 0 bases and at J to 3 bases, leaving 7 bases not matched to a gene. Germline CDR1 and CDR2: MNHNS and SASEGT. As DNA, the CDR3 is TGTGCCAGCAGTGAAGCCTCTCGGACAGGGTTCTACGAGCAGTACTTC. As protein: CASSEASRTGFYEQYF.

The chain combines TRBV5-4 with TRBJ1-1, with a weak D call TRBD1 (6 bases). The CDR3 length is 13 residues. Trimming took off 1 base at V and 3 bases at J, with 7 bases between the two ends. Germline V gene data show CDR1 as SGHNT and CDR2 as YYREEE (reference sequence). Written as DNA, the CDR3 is TGTGCCAGCAGCTTGTCAGGGGACACTGAAGCTTTCTTT. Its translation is CASSLSGDTEAFF.

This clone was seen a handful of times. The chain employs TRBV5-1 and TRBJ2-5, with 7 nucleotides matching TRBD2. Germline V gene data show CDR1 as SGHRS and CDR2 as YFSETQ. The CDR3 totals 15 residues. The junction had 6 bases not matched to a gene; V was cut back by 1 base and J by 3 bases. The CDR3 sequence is CASSLSRRGKETQYF. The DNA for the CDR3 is TGCGCCAGCAGCTTGTCGCGGCGGGGGAAAGAGACCCAGTACTTC.

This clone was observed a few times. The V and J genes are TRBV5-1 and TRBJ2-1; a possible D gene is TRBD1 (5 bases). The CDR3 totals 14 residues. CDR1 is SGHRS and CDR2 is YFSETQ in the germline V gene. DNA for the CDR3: TGCGTGTCTTGCAAAGGGGCGGAAAACAATGAGCAGTTCTTC. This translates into CVSCKGAENNEQFF.

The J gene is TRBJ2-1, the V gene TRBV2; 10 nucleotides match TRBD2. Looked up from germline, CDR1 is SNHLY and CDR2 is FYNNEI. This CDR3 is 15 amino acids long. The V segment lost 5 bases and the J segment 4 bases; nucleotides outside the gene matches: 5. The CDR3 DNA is TGTGCCAGCAGTCCGGGACTAGCGTCATACAATGAGCAGTTCTTC. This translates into CASSPGLASYNEQFF.

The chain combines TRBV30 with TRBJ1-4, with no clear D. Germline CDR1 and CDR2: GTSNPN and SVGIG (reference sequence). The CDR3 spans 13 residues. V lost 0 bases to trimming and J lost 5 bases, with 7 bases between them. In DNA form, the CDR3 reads TGTGCCTGGAGTGTACAGTTGAATGAAAAACTGTTTTTT. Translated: CAWSVQLNEKLFF.

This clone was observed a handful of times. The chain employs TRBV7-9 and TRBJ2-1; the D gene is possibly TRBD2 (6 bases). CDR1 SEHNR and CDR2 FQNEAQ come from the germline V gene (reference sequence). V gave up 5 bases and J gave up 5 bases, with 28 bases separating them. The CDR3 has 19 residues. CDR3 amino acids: CASSPDETWRGPTHNEQFF. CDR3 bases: TGTGCCAGCAGCCCAGACGAGACATGGCGGGGCCCTACCCACAATGAGCAGTTCTTC.

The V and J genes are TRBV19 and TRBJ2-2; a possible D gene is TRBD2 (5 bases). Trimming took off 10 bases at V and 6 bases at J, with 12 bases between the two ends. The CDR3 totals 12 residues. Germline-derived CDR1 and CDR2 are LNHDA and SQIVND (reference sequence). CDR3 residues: CATGLPPGELFF. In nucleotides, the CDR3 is TGTGCCACCGGACTCCCACCCGGGGAGCTGTTTTTT.

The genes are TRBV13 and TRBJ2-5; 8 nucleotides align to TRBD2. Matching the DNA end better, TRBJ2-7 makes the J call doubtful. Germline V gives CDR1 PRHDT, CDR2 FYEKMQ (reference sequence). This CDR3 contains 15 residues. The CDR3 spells CASRSIAASGYEQYF. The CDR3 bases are TGTGCCAGCAGATCTATCGCCGCTAGCGGGTACGAGCAGTACTTC.

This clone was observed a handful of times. The CDR3 sequence is CASSYGTGVVETQYF. The CDR3 nucleotides read TGTGCCAGCTCCTATGGGACAGGGGTCGTGGAGACCCAGTACTTC. The chain uses TRBV18 and TRBJ2-5; 10 bases are a match to TRBD1. Germline assignment: CDR1 KGHSH and CDR2 LQKENI. Trimming took 6 bases from V and 5 from J; bases not matched to a gene: 9. This CDR3 has 15 amino acids.

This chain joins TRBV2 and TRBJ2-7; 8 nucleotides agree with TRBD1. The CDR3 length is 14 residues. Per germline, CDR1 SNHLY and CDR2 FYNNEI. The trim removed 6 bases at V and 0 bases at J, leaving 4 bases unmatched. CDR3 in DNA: TGTGCCAGCAGGGTAACAGGGGGCTCCTACGAGCAGTACTTC. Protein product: CASRVTGGSYEQYF.

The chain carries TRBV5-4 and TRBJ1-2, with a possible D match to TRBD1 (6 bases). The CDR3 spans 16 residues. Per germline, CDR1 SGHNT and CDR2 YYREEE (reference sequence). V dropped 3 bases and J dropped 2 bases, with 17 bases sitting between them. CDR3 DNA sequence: TGTGCCAGCAGCTCACACACAGGGTTGGTGAACTATGGCTACACCTTC. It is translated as CASSSHTGLVNYGYTF.

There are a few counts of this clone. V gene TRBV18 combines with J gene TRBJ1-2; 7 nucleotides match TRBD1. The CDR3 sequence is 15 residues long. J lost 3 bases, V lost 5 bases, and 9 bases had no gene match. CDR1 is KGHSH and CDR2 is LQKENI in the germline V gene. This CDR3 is CASSASQGVYYGYTF. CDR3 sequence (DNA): TGTGCCAGCTCAGCGTCTCAGGGGGTTTACTATGGCTACACCTTC.

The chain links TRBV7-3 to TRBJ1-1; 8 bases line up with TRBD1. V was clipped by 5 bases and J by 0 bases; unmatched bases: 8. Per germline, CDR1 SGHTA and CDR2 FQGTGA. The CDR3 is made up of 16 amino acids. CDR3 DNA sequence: TGTGCCAGCAGCAAAGGGACAGGTGAAATGAACACTGAAGCTTTCTTT. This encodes CASSKGTGEMNTEAFF. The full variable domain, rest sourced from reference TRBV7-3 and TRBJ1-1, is GAGVSQTPSNKVTEKGKYVELRCDPISGHTALYWYRQSLGQGPEFLIYFQGTGAADDSGLPNDRFFAVRPEGSVSTLKIQRTERGDSAVYLCASSKGTGEMNTEAFFGQGTRLTVV.

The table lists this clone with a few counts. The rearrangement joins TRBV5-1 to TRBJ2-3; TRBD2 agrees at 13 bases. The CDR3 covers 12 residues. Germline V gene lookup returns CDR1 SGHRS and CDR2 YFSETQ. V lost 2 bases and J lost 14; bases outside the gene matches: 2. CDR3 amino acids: CASSLTSGRVYF. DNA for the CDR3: TGCGCCAGCAGCTTAACTAGCGGGAGGGTGTATTTT.

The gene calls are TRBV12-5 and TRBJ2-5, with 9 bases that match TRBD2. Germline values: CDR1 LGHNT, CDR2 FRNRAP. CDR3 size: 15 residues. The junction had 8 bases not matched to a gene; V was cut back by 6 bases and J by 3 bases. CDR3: CASGRGGAQEETQYF. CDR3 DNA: TGTGCTAGTGGCCGCGGGGGGGCGCAAGAAGAGACCCAGTACTTC.

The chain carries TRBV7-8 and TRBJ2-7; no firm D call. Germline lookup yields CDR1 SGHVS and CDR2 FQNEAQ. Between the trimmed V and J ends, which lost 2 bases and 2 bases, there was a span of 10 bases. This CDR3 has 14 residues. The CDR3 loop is CASSLFQATYEQYF. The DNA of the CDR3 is TGTGCCAGCAGCTTATTCCAGGCGACCTACGAGCAGTACTTC.

The CDR3 region has the DNA TGTGCCAGCAGCCCCGTGACCGGGACAGGAGGAGGCTACACCTTC. It yields the protein CASSPVTGTGGGYTF. The V gene is TRBV7-9, the J gene TRBJ1-2; TRBD1 matches 8 bases. The CDR3 runs to 15 residues. The germline V gene has CDR1 SEHNR and CDR2 FQNEAQ (reference sequence). The V and J ends lost 5 bases and 8 bases, in that order; junction bases with no gene match: 13.

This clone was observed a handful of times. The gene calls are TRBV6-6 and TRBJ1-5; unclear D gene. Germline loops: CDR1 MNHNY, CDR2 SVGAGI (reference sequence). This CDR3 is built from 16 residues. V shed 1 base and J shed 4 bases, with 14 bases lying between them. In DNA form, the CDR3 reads TGTGCCAGCAGTTACTTCGAGGTCGATTCGAATCAGCCCCAGCATTTT. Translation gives CASSYFEVDSNQPQHF.

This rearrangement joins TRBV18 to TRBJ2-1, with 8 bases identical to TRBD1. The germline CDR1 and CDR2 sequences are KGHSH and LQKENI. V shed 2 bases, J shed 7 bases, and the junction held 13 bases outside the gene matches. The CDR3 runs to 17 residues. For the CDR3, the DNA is TGTGCCAGCTCACCAGTACCCGGGACAGGAAAAAAAAATGAGCAGTTCTTC. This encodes CASSPVPGTGKKNEQFF. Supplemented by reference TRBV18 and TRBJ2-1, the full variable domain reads NAGVMQNPRHLVRRRGQEARLRCSPMKGHSHVYWYRQLPEEGLKFMVYLQKENIIDESGMPKERFSAEFPKEGPSILRIQQVVRGDSAAYFCASSPVPGTGKKNEQFFGPGTRLTVL.

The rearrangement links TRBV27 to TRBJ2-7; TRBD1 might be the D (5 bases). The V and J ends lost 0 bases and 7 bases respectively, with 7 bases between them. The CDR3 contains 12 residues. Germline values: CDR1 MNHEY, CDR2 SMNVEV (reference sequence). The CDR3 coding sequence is TGTGCCAGCAGTTTATCGGGGCGGGAGCAGTACTTC. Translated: CASSLSGREQYF.